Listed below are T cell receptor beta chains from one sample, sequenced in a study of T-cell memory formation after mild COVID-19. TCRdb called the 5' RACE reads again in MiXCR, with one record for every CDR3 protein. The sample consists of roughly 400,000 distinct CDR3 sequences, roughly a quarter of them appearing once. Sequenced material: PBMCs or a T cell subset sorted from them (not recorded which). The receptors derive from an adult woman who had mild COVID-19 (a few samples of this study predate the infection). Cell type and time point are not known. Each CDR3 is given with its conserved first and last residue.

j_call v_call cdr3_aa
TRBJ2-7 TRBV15 CATSRGTGVTYEQYF
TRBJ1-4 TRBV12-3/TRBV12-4 CASRPSGNLNEKLFF
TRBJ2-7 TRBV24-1 CATIKNGLGNLGQYF
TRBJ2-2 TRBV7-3 CASSSKGLAGGTNTGELFF
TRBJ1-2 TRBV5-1 CASSLGPGTSNYGYTF
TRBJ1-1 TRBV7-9 CASSLARTGTNTEAFF
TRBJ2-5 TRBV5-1 CASSLAVGGASGETQYF
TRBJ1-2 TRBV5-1 CASSSDRAIRHYGYTF
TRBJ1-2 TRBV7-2 CASSLVRQLRVYGYTF
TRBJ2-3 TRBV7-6 CASSLSSPRVGDTQYF
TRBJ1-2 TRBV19 CASSPPGDRQNYGYTF
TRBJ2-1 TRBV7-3 CASSLSNGHEQFF
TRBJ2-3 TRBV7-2 CASSLAARRERDTQYF
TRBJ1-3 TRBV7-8 CASSSPTRRAEGNTIYF
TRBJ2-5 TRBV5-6 CASSRNHQETQYF
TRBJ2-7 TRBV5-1 CASSPAEGYEQYF
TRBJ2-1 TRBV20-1 CSAKRSGDYNEQFF
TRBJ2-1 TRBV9 CASSVENPYNEQFF
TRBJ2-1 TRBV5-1 CASSPSNGLTYNEQFF
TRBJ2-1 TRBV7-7 CASGRGGYNEQFF
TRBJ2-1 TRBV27 CASSLLAGGPWNEQFF
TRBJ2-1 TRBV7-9 CASSLVVSGENEQFF
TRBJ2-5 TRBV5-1 CASSLEGRGEGETQYF
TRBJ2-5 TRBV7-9 CASSLAEKTQYF
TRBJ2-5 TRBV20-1 CSASGRGGETQYF
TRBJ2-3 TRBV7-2 CASSLASRADTQYF
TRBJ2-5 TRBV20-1 CSARREETQYF
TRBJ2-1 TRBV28 CASSVRGGSEQFF
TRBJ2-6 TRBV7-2 CASSPDSGANVLTF
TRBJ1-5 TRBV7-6 CASSDSGGRQPQHF
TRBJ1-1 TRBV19 CASRPGQGVQGEAFF
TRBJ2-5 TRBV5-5 CASSWIAGVSETQYF
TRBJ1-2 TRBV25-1 CASSEFGGEGYGYTF
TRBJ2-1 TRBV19 CASSIGSAGAYNEQFF
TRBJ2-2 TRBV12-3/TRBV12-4 CASRERLESAGELFF
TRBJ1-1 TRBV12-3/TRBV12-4 CASSSRGANAEAFF
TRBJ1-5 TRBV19 CDTGQEDSNQPQHF
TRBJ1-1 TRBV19 CASSPVRPAGTEAFF
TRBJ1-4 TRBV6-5 CASRETGSSEKLFF
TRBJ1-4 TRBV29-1 CSVESGDRVF
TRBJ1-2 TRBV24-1 CATSDRQGDGYTF
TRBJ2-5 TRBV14 CASSQGRTSGSRETQYF
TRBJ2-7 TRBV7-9 CASTSDLIYEQYF
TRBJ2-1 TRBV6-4 CASSDGSLSYNEQFF
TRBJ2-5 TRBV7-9 CASSLAGLAGAETQYF
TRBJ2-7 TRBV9 CASSVGAGEQYF
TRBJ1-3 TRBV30 CAWSVQGAFGNTIYF
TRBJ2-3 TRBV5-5 CASSSNTGTVRDTQYF
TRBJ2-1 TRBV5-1 CASSPGTATYNEQFF
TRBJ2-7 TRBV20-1 CSAILEYEQYF
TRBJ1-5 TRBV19 CASALRDWNQPQHF
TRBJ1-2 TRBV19 CASSTDRRANYGYTF
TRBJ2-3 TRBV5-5 CASSLDLTDTQYF
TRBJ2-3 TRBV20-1 CSARPGLAGDWYADTQYF